This record looks at one T cell receptor (beta chain) sequence and its context. This record belongs to a study of blood T cell repertoires in COVID-19. The CDR3 loop spans 15 amino acids. Germline CDR1 and CDR2: SNHLY and FYNNEI. The V end was cut by 6 bases, the J end by 0 bases, with 13 bases between. Using immunoSEQ multiplex PCR, the repertoire was profiled, and TCRdb retains in-frame clones only, with some absent. The data hold around 300,000 clones, with 85% observed a single time. The sequence was collected from a woman aged 45-59 years who had recovered from COVID-19. The genes are TRBV2 and TRBJ2-3; D not resolved. The specimen was PBMCs or T cells enriched from blood (not recorded which). The CDR3 sequence is CASSAVLTSTDTQYF. CDR3 DNA: TGTGCCAGCAGCGCGGTCTTAACTAGCACAGATACGCAGTATTTT.